The sample holds many counts of the clone carrying this TCR beta chain. The antigen remains undetermined. Tregs were sorted as CD4+CD25+CD127-/low cells. The CDR3 is made up of 17 amino acids. V lost 4 bases and J lost 1; bases outside the gene matches: 11. In germline, CDR1 is MGHRA, CDR2 YSYEKL. Study-level results: Tumor Treg TCRs overlapped most with tumor naive CD4+ cells. Larger-cohort validation covered only one TCR beta V-J rearrangement. Tumor memory CD4+ T cell TCR gene usage was found to cluster with blood and lymph node memory CD4+ cells and with lymph node naive CD4+ cells.

Semi-nested PCR with Nested Universal Primer A followed constant-region reverse priming of full-length variable regions. TCRdb reprocessed the 5' RACE reads via MiXCR and lists one record per CDR3 protein. Among 10,000 to 13,000 distinct CDR3 sequences, 17% were seen once, and the ten largest hold 3.5% to 4.5%. The sequence was obtained from a female donor with breast cancer. Input material: Tregs sorted from a lymph node. The gene calls are TRBV4-1 and TRBJ2-5, with TRBD1 matching over 8 bases. The DNA of the CDR3 is TGCGCCAGCAGCCCAAAGCCCGGACAGGGTGTCCAAGAGACCCAGTACTTC. Translated, it gives CASSPKPGQGVQETQYF.